This T cell receptor beta chain was documented in a study of T cell changes during pregnancy in multiple sclerosis. In germline, CDR1 is SGHTS, CDR2 YDEGEE. The CDR3 has 15 amino acids. Losses at the gene ends were 6 bases for V and 6 bases for J; bases not matched to a gene: 9. Using immunoSEQ multiplex PCR, the repertoire was profiled, and TCRdb retains in-frame clones only, with some absent. Here the sample spans some 50,000 clones, around 95% being singletons. Material: CD8+ T cells from peripheral blood mononuclear cells, obtained in the first trimester of pregnancy. V gene TRBV5-8 combines with J gene TRBJ2-1, with 10 nucleotides matching TRBD2. The clonotype comes from a female donor with multiple sclerosis, enrolled in a pregnancy study. This chain's CDR3 is CASTPGLAVFNEQFF. As DNA, the CDR3 is TGTGCCAGCACCCCAGGACTAGCGGTTTTCAATGAGCAGTTCTTC.